This T cell receptor (beta chain) was retrieved from a study of control samples from healthy donors and cancer patients. Data came from immunoSEQ multiplex PCR; TCRdb stores just in-frame clones and leaves some out. Counted here are about 130,000 clones, around nine tenths occurring once; the ten biggest clones make up 2% to 3%. This CDR3 spans 15 amino acids. Trimming shortened V by 3 bases and J by 1 base, and 12 bases separated the two germline ends. CDR1 ENHRY and CDR2 SYGVKD come from the germline V gene. Material for sequencing was blood. This clonotype was sampled from a man aged 40-55 years in good health. This chain uses TRBV10-3 with TRBJ1-1; weak D call: TRBD1 (5 bases). The CDR3 DNA reads as TGTGCCATCAGTGAAGTTGCAGGGTCGAACACTGAAGCTTTCTTT. Translation gives CAISEVAGSNTEAFF.